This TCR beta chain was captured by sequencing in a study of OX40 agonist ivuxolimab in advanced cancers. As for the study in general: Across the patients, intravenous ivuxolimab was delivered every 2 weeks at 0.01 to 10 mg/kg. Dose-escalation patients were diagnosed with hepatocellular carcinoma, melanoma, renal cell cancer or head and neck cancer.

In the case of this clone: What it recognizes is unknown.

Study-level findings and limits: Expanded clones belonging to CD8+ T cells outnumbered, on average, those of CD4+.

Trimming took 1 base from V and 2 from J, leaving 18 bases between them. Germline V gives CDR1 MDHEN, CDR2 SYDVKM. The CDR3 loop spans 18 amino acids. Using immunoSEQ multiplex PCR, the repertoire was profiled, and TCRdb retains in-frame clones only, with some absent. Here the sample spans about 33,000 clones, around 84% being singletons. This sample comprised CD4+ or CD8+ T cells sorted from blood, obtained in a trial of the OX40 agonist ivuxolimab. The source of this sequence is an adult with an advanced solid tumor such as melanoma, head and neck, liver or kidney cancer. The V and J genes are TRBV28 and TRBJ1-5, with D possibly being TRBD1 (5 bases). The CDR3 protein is CASSLSLGQELGNQPQHF. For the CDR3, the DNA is TGTGCCAGCAGTTTATCGCTGGGGCAGGAGCTTGGCAATCAGCCCCAGCATTTT. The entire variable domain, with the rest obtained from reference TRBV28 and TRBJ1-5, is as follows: DVKVTQSSRYLVKRTGEKVFLECVQDMDHENMFWYRQDPGLGLRLIYFSYDVKMKEKGDIPEGYSVSREKKERFSLILESASTNQTSMYLCASSLSLGQELGNQPQHFGDGTRLSIL.